The rows below give T cell receptor beta chains drawn from one sample of a study of blood T cells in healthy people across ages. A single record per CDR3 protein comes from TCRdb applying MiXCR to the 5' RACE reads. The sample comprises over 1,500,000 distinct CDR3 sequences, about two fifths of which are singletons, and roughly 23% rests with the top ten. Sequencing input: blood. Every receptor here comes from a human donor in good health. Each CDR3 is given with its conserved first and last residue. The order of the fields is CDR3 length, clone size, D gene, J gene, V gene, CDR3 protein, CDR3 DNA. The D gene is left open where the match is weak. A clone size is listed for some rows: how often the clone was seen (once, few, many), or a class if it is expanded.

cdr3_length: 13
clone_size: .
d_call: .
j_call: TRBJ1-1
v_call: TRBV20-1
cdr3_aa: CSARLSGAQEAFF
cdr3_nt: TGCAGTGCTCGCCTGAGCGGGGCCCAGGAAGCTTTCTTT

cdr3_length: 15
clone_size: .
d_call: .
j_call: TRBJ1-1
v_call: TRBV6-6
cdr3_aa: CASCSGAGAGTEAFF
cdr3_nt: TGTGCCAGCTGTTCAGGGGCGGGGGCAGGGACTGAAGCTTTCTTT

cdr3_length: 12
clone_size: .
d_call: .
j_call: TRBJ2-1
v_call: TRBV20-1
cdr3_aa: CSAHPFGNEQFF
cdr3_nt: TGCAGTGCCCACCCCTTTGGAAATGAGCAGTTCTTC

cdr3_length: 13
clone_size: few
d_call: .
j_call: TRBJ1-1
v_call: TRBV7-9
cdr3_aa: CASSLNDITEAFF
cdr3_nt: TGTGCCAGCAGCTTAAATGACATAACTGAAGCTTTCTTT

cdr3_length: 12
clone_size: .
d_call: .
j_call: TRBJ1-4
v_call: TRBV20-1
cdr3_aa: CSAAGVGEKLFF
cdr3_nt: TGCAGTGCTGCTGGGGTTGGAGAAAAACTGTTTTTT

cdr3_length: 15
clone_size: .
d_call: .
j_call: TRBJ2-7
v_call: TRBV4-3
cdr3_aa: CASSQDVRVKHEQYF
cdr3_nt: TGCGCCAGCAGCCAAGATGTCAGGGTTAAGCACGAGCAGTACTTC

cdr3_length: 13
clone_size: few
d_call: TRBD1
j_call: TRBJ1-2
v_call: TRBV7-2
cdr3_aa: CAFTGTGDYGYTF
cdr3_nt: TGTGCCTTCACCGGGACAGGGGACTATGGCTACACCTTC

cdr3_length: 16
clone_size: few
d_call: TRBD1
j_call: TRBJ1-2
v_call: TRBV6-2/TRBV6-3
cdr3_aa: CASRRSDGTGGYGYTF
cdr3_nt: TGTGCCAGCAGACGCTCCGATGGGACAGGGGGTTATGGCTACACCTTC

cdr3_length: 13
clone_size: many
d_call: .
j_call: TRBJ1-1
v_call: TRBV6-2/TRBV6-3
cdr3_aa: CASRLTDNTEAFF
cdr3_nt: TGTGCCAGCAGATTGACTGACAACACTGAAGCTTTCTTT

cdr3_length: 16
clone_size: .
d_call: .
j_call: TRBJ1-2
v_call: TRBV27
cdr3_aa: CASRGGPQNRGYGYTF
cdr3_nt: TGTGCCAGCAGGGGGGGGCCCCAAAATCGGGGCTATGGCTACACCTTC

cdr3_length: 17
clone_size: .
d_call: TRBD1
j_call: TRBJ2-5
v_call: TRBV28
cdr3_aa: CASSFPGQGGLQETQYF
cdr3_nt: TGTGCCAGCAGTTTCCCCGGACAGGGTGGGCTCCAAGAGACCCAGTACTTC

cdr3_length: 19
clone_size: .
d_call: .
j_call: TRBJ2-1
v_call: TRBV5-5
cdr3_aa: CASSLVARIAFSLTDEQFF
cdr3_nt: TGTGCCAGCAGCTTGGTAGCGAGAATCGCGTTTTCCTTGACCGATGAGCAGTTCTTC

cdr3_length: 14
clone_size: .
d_call: TRBD1
j_call: TRBJ1-1
v_call: TRBV6-2/TRBV6-3
cdr3_aa: CATTGTVLNTEAFF
cdr3_nt: TGTGCCACCACGGGGACAGTGCTGAACACTGAAGCTTTCTTT

cdr3_length: 12
clone_size: .
d_call: .
j_call: TRBJ2-7
v_call: TRBV10-3
cdr3_aa: CAISIVRHEQYF
cdr3_nt: TGTGCCATCAGTATAGTTCGCCACGAGCAGTACTTC

cdr3_length: 17
clone_size: .
d_call: TRBD2
j_call: TRBJ2-7
v_call: TRBV9
cdr3_aa: CASSVDGLGSLYNEQYF
cdr3_nt: TGTGCCAGCAGCGTAGATGGACTAGGATCCCTCTACAATGAGCAGTACTTC

cdr3_length: 18
clone_size: .
d_call: .
j_call: TRBJ2-3
v_call: TRBV12-3/TRBV12-4
cdr3_aa: CASSSSGGRLTSTDTQYF
cdr3_nt: TGTGCCAGCAGTTCAAGCGGTGGGAGACTAACGTCTACAGATACGCAGTATTTT

cdr3_length: 15
clone_size: once
d_call: .
j_call: TRBJ1-2
v_call: TRBV7-2
cdr3_aa: CASSLSESANYGYTF
cdr3_nt: TGTGCCAGCAGCTTAAGCGAGTCAGCTAACTATGGCTACACCTTC

cdr3_length: 13
clone_size: few
d_call: .
j_call: TRBJ2-1
v_call: TRBV12-3/TRBV12-4
cdr3_aa: CASSLGMLNEQFF
cdr3_nt: TGTGCCAGCAGTTTAGGGATGCTCAATGAGCAGTTCTTC

cdr3_length: 13
clone_size: many
d_call: .
j_call: TRBJ2-1
v_call: TRBV29-1
cdr3_aa: CSVEVTGYNEQFF
cdr3_nt: TGCAGCGTGGAGGTGACGGGATACAATGAGCAGTTCTTC

cdr3_length: 15
clone_size: .
d_call: TRBD1
j_call: TRBJ2-5
v_call: TRBV5-6
cdr3_aa: CASSLGAGGFVTQYF
cdr3_nt: TGTGCCAGCAGCTTGGGGGCAGGGGGCTTTGTGACCCAGTACTTC

cdr3_length: 16
clone_size: .
d_call: .
j_call: TRBJ2-4
v_call: TRBV21-1
cdr3_aa: CASSKQPQIAKNIQYF
cdr3_nt: TGTGCTAGCAGCAAACAGCCACAGATAGCCAAAAACATTCAGTACTTC

cdr3_length: 13
clone_size: .
d_call: .
j_call: TRBJ1-5
v_call: TRBV6-6
cdr3_aa: CAIAGGARQPQHF
cdr3_nt: TGTGCCATAGCCGGGGGGGCTCGGCAGCCCCAGCATTTT

cdr3_length: 14
clone_size: .
d_call: .
j_call: TRBJ2-3
v_call: TRBV20-1
cdr3_aa: CSGREGTAGDTQYF
cdr3_nt: TGCAGCGGTCGGGAAGGGACGGCGGGAGATACGCAGTATTTT

cdr3_length: 14
clone_size: few
d_call: .
j_call: TRBJ1-5
v_call: TRBV3-1
cdr3_aa: CASSQDGKDQPQHF
cdr3_nt: TGTGCCAGCAGCCAAGATGGAAAGGATCAGCCCCAGCATTTT

cdr3_length: 18
clone_size: .
d_call: .
j_call: TRBJ2-1
v_call: TRBV5-5
cdr3_aa: CASSSYPHGSSSYNEQFF
cdr3_nt: TGTGCCAGCAGCTCGTACCCCCACGGCTCCAGCTCCTACAATGAGCAGTTCTTC

cdr3_length: 12
clone_size: few
d_call: .
j_call: TRBJ1-2
v_call: TRBV29-1
cdr3_aa: CSVVEALPGYTF
cdr3_nt: TGCAGCGTTGTCGAGGCCCTCCCTGGCTACACCTTC

cdr3_length: 14
clone_size: few
d_call: .
j_call: TRBJ2-1
v_call: TRBV6-2/TRBV6-3
cdr3_aa: CASKQGTTYNEQFF
cdr3_nt: TGTGCCAGCAAACAAGGGACAACCTACAATGAGCAGTTCTTC

cdr3_length: 18
clone_size: few
d_call: .
j_call: TRBJ2-6
v_call: TRBV15
cdr3_aa: CATSRDQGYGSGANVLTF
cdr3_nt: TGTGCCACCAGCAGAGATCAGGGGTACGGCTCTGGGGCCAACGTCCTGACTTTC

cdr3_length: 14
clone_size: few
d_call: .
j_call: TRBJ1-1
v_call: TRBV20-1
cdr3_aa: CSAQEGGRISEAFF
cdr3_nt: TGCAGTGCTCAAGAGGGAGGGAGGATCAGTGAAGCTTTCTTT

cdr3_length: 17
clone_size: .
d_call: TRBD1
j_call: TRBJ1-2
v_call: TRBV6-5
cdr3_aa: CASSYQSGGGLFYGYTF
cdr3_nt: TGTGCCAGCAGTTACCAGTCAGGGGGCGGTTTGTTCTATGGCTACACCTTC

cdr3_length: 12
clone_size: .
d_call: TRBD2
j_call: TRBJ2-7
v_call: TRBV6-6
cdr3_aa: CASGGGLHEQYF
cdr3_nt: TGTGCCAGCGGCGGGGGGCTCCACGAGCAGTACTTC

cdr3_length: 14
clone_size: .
d_call: .
j_call: TRBJ2-2
v_call: TRBV7-8
cdr3_aa: CASIMDLNTGELFF
cdr3_nt: TGTGCCAGCATCATGGATTTGAACACCGGGGAGCTGTTTTTT

cdr3_length: 14
clone_size: .
d_call: .
j_call: TRBJ2-7
v_call: TRBV7-2
cdr3_aa: CASSFRTLSYEQYF
cdr3_nt: TGTGCCAGCAGCTTTAGGACACTTTCCTACGAGCAGTACTTC

cdr3_length: 16
clone_size: few
d_call: TRBD2
j_call: TRBJ2-7
v_call: TRBV27
cdr3_aa: CASSLEGTSESYEQYF
cdr3_nt: TGTGCCAGCAGTTTAGAAGGGACTAGCGAGTCCTACGAGCAGTACTTC

cdr3_length: 18
clone_size: few
d_call: .
j_call: TRBJ2-7
v_call: TRBV4-1
cdr3_aa: CASSQETVLGGGPYEQYF
cdr3_nt: TGCGCCAGCAGCCAAGAGACGGTCTTGGGAGGGGGGCCTTACGAGCAGTACTTC

cdr3_length: 15
clone_size: once
d_call: .
j_call: TRBJ2-7
v_call: TRBV5-5
cdr3_aa: CASSSAPDSLHEQYF
cdr3_nt: TGTGCCAGCAGCTCTGCCCCGGACAGTCTTCACGAGCAGTACTTC

cdr3_length: 15
clone_size: few
d_call: .
j_call: TRBJ1-2
v_call: TRBV4-3
cdr3_aa: CASSQYRESGYGYTF
cdr3_nt: TGCGCCAGCAGCCAATACCGGGAAAGCGGCTATGGCTACACCTTC

cdr3_length: 14
clone_size: .
d_call: TRBD1
j_call: TRBJ1-2
v_call: TRBV28
cdr3_aa: CASSSGQSYYGYTF
cdr3_nt: TGTGCCAGCAGTTCGGGACAGTCCTACTATGGCTACACCTTC

cdr3_length: 12
clone_size: few
d_call: .
j_call: TRBJ1-1
v_call: TRBV25-1
cdr3_aa: CASSEPGDEAFF
cdr3_nt: TGTGCCAGCAGTGAACCGGGAGATGAAGCTTTCTTT

cdr3_length: 15
clone_size: .
d_call: .
j_call: TRBJ2-1
v_call: TRBV6-2/TRBV6-3
cdr3_aa: CASSYSWDVYNEQFF
cdr3_nt: TGTGCCAGCAGTTACTCGTGGGATGTCTACAATGAGCAGTTCTTC

cdr3_length: 15
clone_size: few
d_call: TRBD1
j_call: TRBJ1-5
v_call: TRBV20-1
cdr3_aa: CSARLAGGLDQPQHF
cdr3_nt: TGCAGTGCTCGTTTGGCAGGGGGCTTAGATCAGCCCCAGCATTTT

cdr3_length: 14
clone_size: .
d_call: .
j_call: TRBJ2-2
v_call: TRBV6-2/TRBV6-3
cdr3_aa: CASSLGHNTGELFF
cdr3_nt: TGTGCCAGCAGTTTAGGACATAACACCGGGGAGCTGTTTTTT

cdr3_length: 13
clone_size: few
d_call: .
j_call: TRBJ1-2
v_call: TRBV30
cdr3_aa: CAWSLSQSWGYTF
cdr3_nt: TGTGCCTGGAGTCTTTCTCAGTCGTGGGGCTACACCTTC

cdr3_length: 14
clone_size: .
d_call: .
j_call: TRBJ2-6
v_call: TRBV29-1
cdr3_aa: CSVGPEGGANVLTF
cdr3_nt: TGCAGCGTGGGACCCGAGGGAGGGGCCAACGTCCTGACTTTC

cdr3_length: 9
clone_size: .
d_call: .
j_call: TRBJ1-2
v_call: TRBV29-1
cdr3_aa: CSVEVGHTF
cdr3_nt: TGCAGCGTGGAGGTTGGCCACACCTTC

cdr3_length: 13
clone_size: few
d_call: TRBD1
j_call: TRBJ1-1
v_call: TRBV28
cdr3_aa: CASSLLTGVEAFF
cdr3_nt: TGTGCCAGCAGTTTATTAACAGGGGTCGAAGCTTTCTTT

cdr3_length: 18
clone_size: few
d_call: TRBD1
j_call: TRBJ1-1
v_call: TRBV5-5
cdr3_aa: CASSPPPGQGVVDTEAFF
cdr3_nt: TGTGCCAGCAGCCCCCCTCCGGGACAGGGGGTCGTGGACACTGAAGCTTTCTTT

cdr3_length: 16
clone_size: .
d_call: TRBD1
j_call: TRBJ1-2
v_call: TRBV5-6
cdr3_aa: CASSHYRDRAAYGYTF
cdr3_nt: TGTGCCAGCAGTCATTACCGGGACAGGGCCGCGTATGGCTACACCTTC

cdr3_length: 18
clone_size: once
d_call: .
j_call: TRBJ1-1
v_call: TRBV27
cdr3_aa: CASSKAVSSRGPDTEAFF
cdr3_nt: TGTGCCAGCAGTAAAGCTGTTAGCTCCAGGGGCCCTGACACTGAAGCTTTCTTT

cdr3_length: 14
clone_size: .
d_call: .
j_call: TRBJ2-3
v_call: TRBV2
cdr3_aa: CASSGVGLGDTQYF
cdr3_nt: TGTGCCAGCAGTGGGGTGGGGTTGGGAGATACGCAGTATTTT

cdr3_length: 15
clone_size: .
d_call: .
j_call: TRBJ1-4
v_call: TRBV7-2
cdr3_aa: CASSPGDVRHEKLFF
cdr3_nt: TGTGCCAGCAGCCCAGGTGACGTGCGTCATGAAAAACTGTTTTTT

cdr3_length: 11
clone_size: few
d_call: .
j_call: TRBJ2-1
v_call: TRBV6-5
cdr3_aa: CASSSSVEQFF
cdr3_nt: TGTGCCAGCAGCAGTAGTGTTGAGCAGTTCTTC

cdr3_length: 16
clone_size: few
d_call: TRBD2
j_call: TRBJ2-1
v_call: TRBV28
cdr3_aa: CASREYSGASYNEQFF
cdr3_nt: TGTGCCAGCAGAGAATATAGCGGGGCTTCGTACAATGAGCAGTTCTTC

cdr3_length: 11
clone_size: .
d_call: .
j_call: TRBJ1-2
v_call: TRBV20-1
cdr3_aa: CSARAPRGYTF
cdr3_nt: TGCAGTGCTAGAGCCCCGAGGGGCTACACCTTC

cdr3_length: 15
clone_size: .
d_call: .
j_call: TRBJ1-1
v_call: TRBV25-1
cdr3_aa: CASSEWTHTSPEAFF
cdr3_nt: TGTGCCAGCAGTGAATGGACCCATACGTCCCCTGAAGCTTTCTTT

cdr3_length: 13
clone_size: .
d_call: TRBD1
j_call: TRBJ2-7
v_call: TRBV25-1
cdr3_aa: CASRGQGAREQYF
cdr3_nt: TGTGCCAGCAGGGGACAGGGGGCTAGGGAGCAGTACTTC

cdr3_length: 13
clone_size: .
d_call: TRBD1
j_call: TRBJ2-7
v_call: TRBV7-6
cdr3_aa: CASGQGVSGEQYF
cdr3_nt: TGTGCCAGCGGCCAGGGGGTTTCGGGCGAGCAGTACTTC

cdr3_length: 12
clone_size: few
d_call: .
j_call: TRBJ1-2
v_call: TRBV29-1
cdr3_aa: CSVQGRNYGYTF
cdr3_nt: TGCAGCGTTCAAGGCAGGAACTATGGCTACACCTTC

cdr3_length: 15
clone_size: .
d_call: TRBD1
j_call: TRBJ1-2
v_call: TRBV5-1
cdr3_aa: CASSLEGQSPLLYTF
cdr3_nt: TGCGCCAGCAGCTTGGAGGGACAGAGTCCTCTTTTGTACACCTTC

cdr3_length: 15
clone_size: .
d_call: TRBD1
j_call: TRBJ1-3
v_call: TRBV4-3
cdr3_aa: CASSQGTGSSNTIYF
cdr3_nt: TGCGCCAGCAGCCAGGGGACAGGGAGTAGTAACACCATATATTTT